This TCR beta chain was found in a study of identical twins. Study-level points and caveats: Compared with unrelated sharing, twin-shared out-of-frame alpha sequences had more low-probability sequences. Model-predicted out-of-frame TCR alpha sharing fell below observed values in monozygotic twins.

Donors were all healthy Caucasians. The V segment lost 3 bases and the J segment 5 bases; nucleotides outside the gene matches: 7. This CDR3 comprises 16 residues. Germline V gene sequence: CDR1 LNHDA, CDR2 SQIVND (reference sequence). TCRdb re-called the 5' RACE reads through MiXCR, storing one row per CDR3 protein. The sample carries more than 600,000 distinct CDR3 sequences, around a sixth recorded once. This clonotype occurred a few times. Its antigen is unknown. This sample was also put to use in a study of T cells expressing NK-cell markers. This second study says: The dominant NKG2C+ clonotypes represented 1.0-7.0% of CD8+ T cells in five or six donors.

The V call is TRBV19, the J call TRBJ2-1, with 10 bases aligning to TRBD2. The source of this sequence is a young woman in good health. Sequencing was done on a sample of PBMCs. CDR3 in amino acids: CASSMVSSGRNNEQFF. The CDR3 DNA follows: TGTGCCAGTAGTATGGTATCTAGCGGGAGAAACAATGAGCAGTTCTTC.